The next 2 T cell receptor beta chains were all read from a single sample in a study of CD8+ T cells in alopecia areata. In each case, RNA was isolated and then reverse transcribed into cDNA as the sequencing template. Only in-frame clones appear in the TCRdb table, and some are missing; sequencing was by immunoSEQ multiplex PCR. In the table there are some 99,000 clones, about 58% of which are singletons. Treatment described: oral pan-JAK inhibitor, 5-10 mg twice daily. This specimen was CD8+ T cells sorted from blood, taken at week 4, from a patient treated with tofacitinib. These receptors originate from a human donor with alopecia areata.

In nucleotides, the CDR3 is TGTGCCAGCAGCGTCGACCTAACCTCCTACAATGAGCAGTTCTTC. The encoded protein is CASSVDLTSYNEQFF. The chain uses TRBV9 and TRBJ2-1, with D unclear. V was cut by 2 bases and J by 0 bases, with 9 bases left in between. The CDR3 runs to 15 residues. The germline V gene has CDR1 SGDLS and CDR2 YYNGEE.

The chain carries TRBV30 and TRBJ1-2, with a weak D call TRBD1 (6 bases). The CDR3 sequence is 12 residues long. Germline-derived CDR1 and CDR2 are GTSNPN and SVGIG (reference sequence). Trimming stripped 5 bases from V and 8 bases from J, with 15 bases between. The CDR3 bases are TGTGCCTGGCTCCGGGACATCGGGGGCTACACCTTC. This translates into CAWLRDIGGYTF.